The 21 T cell receptor beta chains in this list originate from one sample, sequenced in a study of early T cells in non-severe SARS-CoV-2 infection. TCRdb re-called the 5' RACE reads with MiXCR, one entry per CDR3 protein. The table includes 65,000 to 85,000 distinct CDR3 sequences, 10% detected once. The input for sequencing was whole blood, taken at baseline. These receptors all stem from an adult who was a healthcare worker with PCR-confirmed SARS-CoV-2 infection or an uninfected control (not recorded which).

Ten or more counts support this clonotype. V usage is TRBV29-1 and J usage is TRBJ1-2, with D maybe TRBD1 (5 bases). Germline lookup yields CDR1 SQVTM and CDR2 ANQGSEA. Trimming left V 2 bases short and J 4 bases short, with 17 bases between. This CDR3 comprises 15 residues. The CDR3 sequence is CSVEPAERGSYGYTF. The CDR3 region has the DNA TGCAGCGTTGAACCCGCTGAGAGGGGATCCTATGGCTACACCTTC.

This CDR3 is CASSLGGQETQYF. CDR3 in DNA: TGTGCCAGCAGCTTGGGTGGGCAAGAGACCCAGTACTTC. The chain couples TRBV5-5 to TRBJ2-5; D not resolved. In germline, CDR1 is SGHKS, CDR2 YYEKEE (reference sequence). The CDR3 totals 13 residues. V lost 0 bases and J 2 bases, leaving 5 bases between the germline ends.

This clonotype has more than one count but fewer than ten. J is TRBJ2-3 and V is TRBV29-1; 12 bases are shared with TRBD2. J gave up 5 bases and V 4 bases, and 4 bases lay outside the gene matches. The CDR3 has 14 amino acids. CDR1 and CDR2 (germline): SQVTM, ANQGSEA. CDR3 nucleotides: TGCAGCGTTGCTCTAGCGGGAGGGCAAGATACGCAGTATTTT. This translates into CSVALAGGQDTQYF.

The CDR3 loop reads CASSYSKGDGELFF. CDR3 in DNA: TGTGCCAGCAGTTACTCGAAAGGGGACGGGGAGCTGTTTTTT. The chain uses TRBV6-5 and TRBJ2-2, with TRBD1 as a possible D gene (5 bases). Germline V CDR1 and CDR2: MNHEY, SVGAGI. The CDR3 runs to 14 residues. Trimming removed 0 bases from V and 7 bases from J, with 9 bases in between.

This clonotype was observed many times. This chain uses TRBV5-1 with TRBJ2-1; D tentatively fits TRBD1 or TRBD2 (5 bases each). The CDR3 covers 13 residues. Trimming shortened V by 2 bases and J by 9 bases, and 12 bases separated the two germline ends. Germline loops: CDR1 SGHRS, CDR2 YFSETQ. The CDR3 nucleotides read TGCGCCAGCAGCTTTAGGGGACCGATTGAGCAGTTCTTC. Translating it yields CASSFRGPIEQFF.

There are many counts of this clonotype. As DNA, the CDR3 is TGTGCCAGCCGGGGGGGGAATCAAGAGACCCAGTACTTC. Translation: CASRGGNQETQYF. The rearrangement joins TRBV19 to TRBJ2-5; 8 bases map to TRBD2. CDR1 is LNHDA, CDR2 SQIVND, per germline (reference sequence). CDR3 size: 13 residues. With V trimmed by 9 bases and J by 2 bases, 5 bases remained unmatched.

In this sample, this clonotype turned up a few times. This chain uses TRBV7-8 with TRBJ2-3, with TRBD2 as a possible D gene (7 bases). The germline V gene has CDR1 SGHVS and CDR2 FQNEAQ. Between the trimmed V and J ends, which lost 5 bases and 2 bases, there was a span of 11 bases. This CDR3 region has 14 residues. CDR3 DNA: TGTGCCAGCAGCCGCGGGGGCAACACAGATACGCAGTATTTT. Amino acids: CASSRGGNTDTQYF. Together with reference TRBV7-8 and TRBJ2-3, the CDR3 gives the full variable domain: GAGVSQSPRYKVAKRGQDVALRCDPISGHVSLFWYQQALGQGPEFLTYFQNEAQLDKSGLPSDRFFAERPEGSVSTLKIQRTQQEDSAVYLCASSRGGNTDTQYFGPGTRLTVL.

At least ten counts were recorded for this clonotype. The chain combines TRBV20-1 with TRBJ2-2; TRBD2 matches 7 bases. V was clipped by 2 bases and J by 7 bases; unmatched bases: 4. The CDR3 covers 13 residues. In germline, CDR1 is DFQATT, CDR2 SNEGSKA (reference sequence). CDR3 region: CSARLAVGGELFF. The CDR3, as DNA: TGCAGTGCTAGACTAGCGGTAGGCGGGGAGCTGTTTTTT.

This clonotype showed up just a few times. The chain employs TRBV12-3 or TRBV12-4 and TRBJ2-6; D not certain. The CDR3 covers 15 residues. The V end was cut by 2 bases, the J end by 3 bases, with 8 bases between. The CDR3 sequence: CASSLSGVGANVLTF. The CDR3 DNA reads as TGTGCCAGCAGTTTATCTGGGGTTGGGGCCAACGTCCTGACTTTC.

This clonotype has at least ten counts. The V and J genes are TRBV28 and TRBJ2-7; D is possibly TRBD1 (6 bases). V lost 6 bases, J lost 0 bases, and 15 bases lay in between. Germline loops: CDR1 MDHEN, CDR2 SYDVKM. This CDR3 spans 15 amino acids. The CDR3: CASRSGTLSSYEQYF. The CDR3 region has the DNA TGTGCCAGCAGGTCCGGGACATTGAGCTCCTACGAGCAGTACTTC.

This clonotype was picked up many times. The rearrangement joins TRBV7-9 to TRBJ2-7; D remains ambiguous. V lost 7 bases to trimming and J lost 3 bases, with 13 bases between them. Looked up from germline, CDR1 is SEHNR and CDR2 is FQNEAQ (reference sequence). The CDR3 length is 13 residues. CDR3 amino acids: CASNLLTDYEQYF. In DNA, the CDR3 is TGTGCCAGCAACCTGTTGACGGACTACGAGCAGTACTTC.

This clonotype turned up a few times. The V and J genes are TRBV12-5 and TRBJ1-5; 9 nucleotides match TRBD1. V gave up 3 bases and J gave up 7 bases; unmatched junction bases: 4. There are 14 residues in the CDR3. Looked up from germline, CDR1 is LGHNT and CDR2 is FRNRAP. This CDR3 is CASGLVGQGQPQHF. The CDR3 DNA is TGTGCTAGTGGTTTAGTAGGACAGGGGCAGCCCCAGCATTTT. Complete variable domain (other parts from reference TRBV12-5 and TRBJ1-5): DARVTQTPRHKVTEMGQEVTMRCQPILGHNTVFWYRQTMMQGLELLAYFRNRAPLDDSGMPKDRFSAEMPDATLATLKIQPSEPRDSAVYFCASGLVGQGQPQHFGDGTRLSIL.

This clonotype occurred many times. The chain employs TRBV27 and TRBJ2-7, with TRBD2 identical over 13 bases. There are 14 residues in the CDR3. Germline V lookup: CDR1 MNHEY, CDR2 SMNVEV (reference sequence). V gave up 5 bases and J gave up 7 bases; unmatched junction bases: 5. CDR3 sequence reads: CASSQTSGGREQYF. The CDR3 DNA is TGTGCCAGCAGTCAGACTAGCGGGGGGAGGGAGCAGTACTTC.

This clonotype was observed a handful of times. The V call is TRBV6-1, the J call TRBJ2-7; 11 nucleotides match TRBD2. CDR3 length: 16 amino acids. V shed 8 bases and J 7 bases; nucleotides not matched to a gene: 16. From germline, CDR1 is MNHNS and CDR2 SASEGT. The DNA for the CDR3 is TGTGCCAGCTCCAGTCTCTTAGCGGGAGGGCGAGTTGAGCAGTACTTC. Protein: CASSSLLAGGRVEQYF.

This clonotype is labeled as medium-sized. The CDR3 DNA reads as TGTGCCAGCAGTTTAGAATGGGGTTTTCAGTACTTC. Encoded protein: CASSLEWGFQYF. The genes are TRBV12-3 or TRBV12-4 and TRBJ2-4; D remains unclear. The CDR3 covers 12 residues. Trimming took 1 base from V and 11 from J, leaving 9 bases between them.

This clonotype occurred many times. CDR3 coding DNA: TGTGCCAGCAGCACTAGACTCCAAGAGACCCAGTACTTC. Translation gives CASSTRLQETQYF. The chain employs TRBV11-2 and TRBJ2-5, with D maybe TRBD2 (5 bases). The CDR3 loop spans 13 amino acids. V was trimmed by 5 bases and J by 1 base, leaving 8 bases between them. Germline CDR1 and CDR2: SGHAT and FQNNGV.

This clonotype was counted ten times or more. This chain links TRBV6-1 with TRBJ1-1, with a weak D call TRBD1 (5 bases). The CDR3 covers 13 residues. V dropped 11 bases and J dropped 3 bases, with 16 bases sitting between them. Germline V lookup: CDR1 MNHNS, CDR2 SASEGT. This CDR3 reads CAARASRYTEAFF. Written as DNA, the CDR3 is TGTGCCGCCAGGGCCAGCAGATACACTGAAGCTTTCTTT.

At least ten counts were recorded for this clonotype. The J gene is TRBJ1-1, the V gene TRBV20-1, with 7 nucleotides matching TRBD1. This CDR3 region has 14 residues. CDR1 DFQATT and CDR2 SNEGSKA come from the germline V gene (reference sequence). V dropped 1 base and J dropped 1; count of bases not matched to a gene: 3. The chain's CDR3 is CSARGGGGNTEAFF. Here the CDR3 DNA reads TGCAGTGCTAGAGGAGGGGGCGGGAACACTGAAGCTTTCTTT.

This clonotype came up many times. The rearrangement joins TRBV10-3 to TRBJ2-6; D unclear. The CDR3 totals 13 residues. Germline lookup yields CDR1 ENHRY and CDR2 SYGVKD. V dropped 10 bases and J dropped 0 bases, with 7 bases sitting between them. CDR3 in amino acids: CATTVSGANVLTF. DNA of the CDR3: TGTGCCACTACAGTCTCTGGGGCCAACGTCCTGACTTTC.

A few counts support this clonotype. The chain is built from TRBV20-1 and TRBJ2-1; 7 positions match TRBD2. The V gene's germline CDR1 is DFQATT and CDR2 SNEGSKA (reference sequence). V lost 1 base, J lost 5 bases, and 8 bases stayed unmatched. The CDR3 is 15 residues long. CDR3 bases: TGCAGTGCTAGAGCAACTAGCGCCAGACACAATGAGCAGTTCTTC. Residues: CSARATSARHNEQFF.

The chain joins TRBV28 to TRBJ2-4; D might be TRBD2 (6 bases). Trimming left V 5 bases short and J 5 bases short, with 16 bases between. CDR1 is MDHEN and CDR2 is SYDVKM in the germline V gene. The CDR3 runs 15 residues. The CDR3 protein is CASSPSSAGQNIQYF. CDR3 coding DNA: TGTGCCAGCAGTCCTTCTAGCGCCGGGCAAAACATTCAGTACTTC. Full variable domain (outside the CDR3, taken from reference TRBV28 and TRBJ2-4): DVKVTQSSRYLVKRTGEKVFLECVQDMDHENMFWYRQDPGLGLRLIYFSYDVKMKEKGDIPEGYSVSREKKERFSLILESASTNQTSMYLCASSPSSAGQNIQYFGAGTRLSVL.